Listed below are T cell receptor beta chains from one sample, sequenced in a study of cytomegalovirus exposure and HLA in healthy donors. Data came from immunoSEQ multiplex PCR; TCRdb stores just in-frame clones and leaves some out. The table shows about 170,000 clones, with 70% to 80% occurring only once. The sample taken for sequencing was PBMCs. The receptors here all came from a female donor in good health and CMV-seronegative. CDR3s include the opening cysteine and the closing phenylalanine or tryptophan. A D gene is named only where the DNA matches it firmly. Size tells how often a clone was seen (once, few, many) or the class of an expanded clone, and some rows leave it out.

>18|TRBD1|TRBJ1-1|TRBV18|.
CASSLRDRALAGNTEAFF
TGTGCCAGCTCACTACGGGACAGGGCGCTGGCAGGGAACACTGAAGCTTTCTTT
>13|TRBD1|TRBJ2-5|TRBV30|.
CAWDRAPVEAQYF
TGTGCCTGGGACAGGGCTCCGGTTGAGGCCCAGTACTTC
>14|.|TRBJ2-2|TRBV4-3|.
CASSRISSAGELFF
TGCGCCAGCAGTCGGATCTCCAGCGCCGGGGAGCTGTTTTTT
>15|TRBD1|TRBJ2-1|TRBV6-1|.
CASSDSGTVYNEQFF
TGTGCCAGCAGTGATTCTGGGACAGTATACAATGAGCAGTTCTTC
>13|TRBD2|TRBJ2-7|TRBV7-9|.
CASGPGGAYEQYF
TGTGCCAGCGGCCCGGGGGGAGCCTACGAGCAGTACTTC
>14|TRBD1|TRBJ1-2|TRBV19|.
CASGQGAGNYGYTF
TGTGCCAGTGGACAGGGGGCAGGGAACTATGGCTACACCTTC
>16|TRBD1|TRBJ1-5|TRBV18|.
CASSPPGSGGAQPQHF
TGTGCCAGCTCACCACCGGGATCAGGGGGCGCGCAGCCCCAGCATTTT
>16|TRBD2|TRBJ2-5|TRBV4-2|.
CASSQDRTRVWETQYF
TGTGCCAGCAGCCAGGATAGGACTAGAGTGTGGGAGACCCAGTACTTC
>12|.|TRBJ1-5|TRBV27|.
CASKNRDQPQHF
TGTGCCAGTAAGAACCGGGATCAGCCCCAGCATTTT
>13|TRBD1|TRBJ1-1|TRBV30|.
CALDRGGNTEAFF
TGTGCCTTAGACAGGGGCGGGAACACTGAAGCTTTCTTT
>16|.|TRBJ2-2|TRBV7-3|.
CASSLGPGDGTGELFF
TGTGCCAGCAGCTTAGGCCCGGGAGACGGCACCGGGGAGCTGTTTTTT
>16|.|TRBJ1-2|TRBV6-6|.
CASSYRQGKFNYGYTF
TGTGCCAGCAGTTACCGCCAGGGAAAGTTTAACTATGGCTACACCTTC
>14|.|TRBJ1-1|TRBV5-3|.
CARSLALMNTEAFF
TGTGCCAGAAGCTTGGCCCTTATGAACACTGAAGCTTTCTTT
>16|TRBD1|TRBJ1-2|TRBV19|.
CASGGDRTRANYGYTF
TGTGCCAGTGGCGGGGACAGGACGAGAGCTAACTATGGCTACACCTTC
>15|TRBD2|TRBJ2-3|TRBV9|.
CASSPTGGPTDTQYF
TGTGCCAGCAGCCCCACGGGGGGACCCACAGATACGCAGTATTTT
>14|.|TRBJ2-7|TRBV11-3|.
CATPDCQGSYEQYF
TGTGCCACACCGGATTGTCAGGGCTCCTACGAGCAGTACTTC
>15|TRBD1|TRBJ1-4|TRBV30|.
CAWSVGGQGSEKLFF
TGTGCCTGGAGTGTAGGGGGACAGGGGAGTGAAAAACTGTTTTTT
>13|.|TRBJ1-2|TRBV5-6|few
CASSFQGVYGYTF
TGTGCCAGCAGCTTCCAGGGTGTCTATGGCTACACCTTC
>14|TRBD1|TRBJ2-2|TRBV29-1|.
CSVETGSYTGELFF
TGCAGCGTTGAGACAGGGTCTTACACCGGGGAGCTGTTTTTT
>13|TRBD2|TRBJ2-7|TRBV6-5|few
CASRVAGGYEQHF
TGTGCCAGCAGGGTAGCGGGGGGATACGAGCAGCACTTC
>14|TRBD1|TRBJ2-3|TRBV2|.
CASSAGQVTDTQYF
TGTGCCAGCAGTGCAGGACAGGTCACAGATACGCAGTATTTT
>12|TRBD2|TRBJ2-4|TRBV7-2|.
CASSSGGNIQYF
TGTGCCAGCAGCTCGGGGGGGAACATTCAGTACTTC
>17|TRBD1|TRBJ2-1|TRBV28|.
CASSFSDSTGVNNEQFF
TGTGCCAGCAGTTTCTCCGACTCGACAGGGGTCAACAATGAGCAGTTCTTC
>15|.|TRBJ1-3|TRBV9|.
CASSVAQGRGNTIYF
TGTGCCAGCAGCGTAGCTCAGGGGCGTGGAAACACCATATATTTT
>14|TRBD1|TRBJ2-3|TRBV4-2|few
CASSQATGADTQYF
TGTGCCAGCAGCCAAGCGACAGGGGCAGATACGCAGTATTTT
>14|TRBD2|TRBJ2-3|TRBV2|.
CASLQRGRWDTQYF
TGTGCCAGCCTCCAGCGGGGTCGTTGGGATACGCAGTATTTT
>15|TRBD2|TRBJ2-2|TRBV11-2|once
CASSSAGGPTGELFF
TGTGCCAGCAGCTCGGCGGGAGGGCCAACCGGGGAGCTGTTTTTT
>14|.|TRBJ2-7|TRBV5-1|.
CASSLAPSYDEQYF
TGCGCCAGCAGCTTAGCTCCCTCCTACGACGAGCAGTACTTC
>14|TRBD1|TRBJ2-7|TRBV5-1|few
CASSLQGLNYEQYF
TGCGCCAGCAGCTTACAGGGGCTAAACTACGAGCAGTACTTC
>18|TRBD1|TRBJ1-6|TRBV4-2|few
CASSQDPIIGQGNSPLHF
TGTGCCAGCAGCCAAGACCCCATCATCGGACAGGGGAATTCACCCCTCCACTTT
>16|TRBD2|TRBJ2-1|TRBV4-3|.
CASSQASGRSYNEQFF
TGCGCCAGCAGCCAGGCTAGCGGGAGGTCCTACAATGAGCAGTTCTTC
>16|TRBD2|TRBJ2-1|TRBV7-2|.
CASSLARTSGYNEQFF
TGTGCCAGCAGCTTAGCGCGGACTAGCGGCTACAATGAGCAGTTCTTC
>17|.|TRBJ2-1|TRBV11-2|.
CASSSLQGTGSRNEQFF
TGTGCCAGCAGTTCATTACAGGGAACAGGGTCCCGCAATGAGCAGTTCTTC